This TCR beta chain was sequenced in a study of radiation and T cells in renal cell carcinoma. Findings and limits, study-wide: In blood, top tumor clones expanded by 2 weeks, shrinking by 4. No pretreatment tumor biopsies were available for baseline clonotypes.

Stated time point: blood 4 weeks post-SBRT, at nephrectomy. Treatment denoted: 15 Gy SBRT to primary tumor, nephrectomy 4 weeks later. Nephrectomy followed 15 Gy stereotactic body radiation by 4 weeks. Radiation-treated patients gave blood at baseline, week 2 and week 4. Germline loops: CDR1 SNHLY, CDR2 FYNNEI. The V end was cut by 6 bases, the J end by 4 bases, with 15 bases between. This CDR3 has 15 amino acids. Comments on this clone: No antigen is known for it.

Using immunoSEQ multiplex PCR, the repertoire was profiled, and TCRdb retains in-frame clones only, with some absent. The table lists about 86,000 clones, 70% to 90% of them singletons. The TCR originated in a man aged 45-65 years with renal cell carcinoma. This chain joins TRBV2 and TRBJ2-2; D is possibly TRBD1 (6 bases). Source: blood, taken from a patient whose treatment included radiotherapy and nephrectomy. In DNA, the CDR3 is TGTGCCAGCAGGTTGACAGGTGGGGGCACCGGGGAGCTGTTTTTT. Residues: CASRLTGGGTGELFF.